This section outlines one T cell receptor (beta chain) sequence together with its context. Antigen specificity is unknown. These data originate in a study of cytomegalovirus exposure and HLA in healthy donors. Study observations and caveats: Follow-up analysis later connected one missense variant in DCLRE1C with trimming of TCR beta V- and J-genes. Later on, an analysis tied 15,000 to 20,000 TCR beta sequences to HLA alleles at 0.05 false discovery rate. Three CMV-associated chains proved CMV antigen-specific in vitro. Cytomegalovirus-associated TCR beta chains were listed, numbering 150 to 200.

There are 18 residues in the CDR3. CDR1 is KGHSH, CDR2 LQKENI, per germline. Trimming took off 0 bases at V and 0 bases at J, with 15 bases between the two ends. Primers: 60 Vbeta forward and 13 Jbeta reverse. Sequencing used immunoSEQ multiplex PCR; TCRdb keeps in-frame clones, though not all of them. The table shows 150,000 to 200,000 clones, with about 80% occurring only once. Specimen: PBMCs. V gene TRBV18 combines with J gene TRBJ1-3; the D is unclear. This receptor was taken from a woman between 40 and 55 years old in good health and CMV-seronegative. CDR3 region: CASSPPRSGRSSGNTIYF. The CDR3 DNA reads as TGTGCCAGCTCACCACCTCGTAGCGGCCGGAGCTCTGGAAACACCATATATTTT.